This is a list of T cell receptor beta chains from one sample in a study of cytomegalovirus exposure and HLA in healthy donors. Sequencing used immunoSEQ multiplex PCR; TCRdb keeps in-frame clones, though not all of them. The sample shows 95,000 to 150,000 clones, 50% to 75% of them seen only once. The sequencing sample was made of PBMCs. These receptors were obtained from a woman in her forties in good health and CMV-seropositive. The CDR3 runs from the conserved cysteine through the conserved F or W. Each record gives: clone size, D gene, J gene, V gene, CDR3 DNA, CDR3 protein. A D gene is named only where the DNA matches it firmly. Only part of the rows carry a size: once, few, many, or a class if the clone is expanded.

abundance: NA; d_gene: NA; j_gene: TRBJ2-7; v_gene: TRBV5-1; CDR3nt: TGCGCCAGCAGCTTGGACCCGAGGGCCGAGCAGTACTTC; CDR3aa: CASSLDPRAEQYF
abundance: NA; d_gene: NA; j_gene: TRBJ2-7; v_gene: TRBV6-5; CDR3nt: TGTGCCAGCAGTTACTCGAAAGGGGCAGGGGGGTACGAGCAGTACTTC; CDR3aa: CASSYSKGAGGYEQYF
abundance: NA; d_gene: TRBD1; j_gene: TRBJ2-7; v_gene: TRBV27; CDR3nt: TGTGCCAGCAGTCCGGGACAGACCTACGAGCAGTACTTC; CDR3aa: CASSPGQTYEQYF
abundance: NA; d_gene: TRBD1; j_gene: TRBJ2-7; v_gene: TRBV28; CDR3nt: TGTGCCAGCAGTTGGACAGGAACCTACGAGCAGTACTTC; CDR3aa: CASSWTGTYEQYF
abundance: NA; d_gene: NA; j_gene: TRBJ1-3; v_gene: TRBV6-1; CDR3nt: TGTGCCAGCAGTGCTTTACCCGCCCAGTCCTCTGGAAACACCATATATTTT; CDR3aa: CASSALPAQSSGNTIYF
abundance: NA; d_gene: TRBD2; j_gene: TRBJ2-3; v_gene: TRBV11-3; CDR3nt: TGTGCCAGCAGCTTACGAATAGCGGGGGGCACGGGAGATACGCAGTATTTT; CDR3aa: CASSLRIAGGTGDTQYF
abundance: NA; d_gene: TRBD2; j_gene: TRBJ2-5; v_gene: TRBV5-1; CDR3nt: TGCGCCAGCAGTCAATCGGGGAGGGAGGAGACCCAGTACTTC; CDR3aa: CASSQSGREETQYF
abundance: NA; d_gene: TRBD2; j_gene: TRBJ2-3; v_gene: TRBV6-1; CDR3nt: TGTGCCAGCAGTGGGGGCGGGAGCGAGTTGACAGATACGCAGTATTTT; CDR3aa: CASSGGGSELTDTQYF
abundance: once; d_gene: NA; j_gene: TRBJ1-4; v_gene: TRBV7-9; CDR3nt: TGTGCCAGCAGCCTCAGGGCTCAGGATGAAAAACTGTTTTTT; CDR3aa: CASSLRAQDEKLFF
abundance: NA; d_gene: NA; j_gene: TRBJ1-1; v_gene: TRBV7-8; CDR3nt: TGTGCCAGCAGCTCTACCGGGAATACTGAAGCTTTCTTT; CDR3aa: CASSSTGNTEAFF
abundance: NA; d_gene: NA; j_gene: TRBJ1-1; v_gene: TRBV29-1; CDR3nt: TGCAGCGCCGGCACTGAAGCTTTCTTT; CDR3aa: CSAGTEAFF
abundance: NA; d_gene: NA; j_gene: TRBJ2-5; v_gene: TRBV13; CDR3nt: TGTGCCAGCAGCTTGGGGGCACCGGGCGTCGAGACCCAGTACTTC; CDR3aa: CASSLGAPGVETQYF
abundance: NA; d_gene: NA; j_gene: TRBJ2-7; v_gene: TRBV27; CDR3nt: TGTGCCAGTGCTTTCCAGGGTCAACTCTACGAGCAGTACTTC; CDR3aa: CASAFQGQLYEQYF
abundance: NA; d_gene: TRBD1; j_gene: TRBJ2-7; v_gene: TRBV19; CDR3nt: TGTGCCAGTAGTATATCAGGGGGATACTACGAGCAGTACTTC; CDR3aa: CASSISGGYYEQYF
abundance: NA; d_gene: TRBD1; j_gene: TRBJ1-1; v_gene: TRBV28; CDR3nt: TGTGCCAGCAGTTTAATCGACAGGGGCGCGTGTGAGGCTTTCTTT; CDR3aa: CASSLIDRGACEAFF
abundance: NA; d_gene: TRBD2; j_gene: TRBJ2-3; v_gene: TRBV7-6; CDR3nt: TGTGCCAGCAGCTCATCTTTAGCGGGGGGCTACACAGATACGCAGTATTTT; CDR3aa: CASSSSLAGGYTDTQYF
abundance: NA; d_gene: NA; j_gene: TRBJ1-3; v_gene: TRBV29-1; CDR3nt: TGCAGCGTGCGGCAGAGCACTGGAAACACCATATATTTT; CDR3aa: CSVRQSTGNTIYF
abundance: NA; d_gene: TRBD1; j_gene: TRBJ2-7; v_gene: TRBV2; CDR3nt: TGTGCCAGCAGTGAAGCGCTTCTACAGGGGAATTTCTACGAGCAGTACTTC; CDR3aa: CASSEALLQGNFYEQYF
abundance: few; d_gene: NA; j_gene: TRBJ2-7; v_gene: TRBV15; CDR3nt: TGTGCCACCAGCAGAGCCCCTAGGACAGACTACGAGCAGTACTTC; CDR3aa: CATSRAPRTDYEQYF
abundance: NA; d_gene: TRBD1; j_gene: TRBJ2-7; v_gene: TRBV5-4; CDR3nt: TGTGCCAGCAGCTACCGGGACAGAGCCTACGAGCAGTACTTC; CDR3aa: CASSYRDRAYEQYF
abundance: NA; d_gene: NA; j_gene: TRBJ1-4; v_gene: TRBV7-9; CDR3nt: TGTGCCAGCAGCTTAGTTGAGGATGAAAAACTGTTTTTT; CDR3aa: CASSLVEDEKLFF